These 15 T cell receptor beta chains were all obtained from the same sample, sequenced in a study of T-cell reconstitution after alpha-beta-depleted transplantation in children. A TCRbeta library incorporating unique molecular identifiers was prepared. TCRdb passed the PCR reads through MiXCR, listing each CDR3 protein once. Of approximately 47,000 distinct CDR3 sequences in the sample, around half were seen once. The material was peripheral blood, obtained before TCRalphabeta/CD19-depleted stem cell transplant. Receptor source: a boy younger than two with SCID, due to receive a stem cell transplant.

The gene calls are TRBV24-1 and TRBJ2-3; no firm D call. This CDR3 has 16 amino acids. Trimming removed 3 bases at V and 0 bases at J, with 12 bases between. CDR1 is KGHDR, CDR2 SFDVKD, per germline. The CDR3 DNA is TGTGCCACCAGTGATGATGCGGAAACTAGCACAGATACGCAGTATTTT. Amino acid sequence: CATSDDAETSTDTQYF.

This chain joins TRBV9 and TRBJ2-3; the D call may be TRBD1 or TRBD2 (5 bases each). The germline V and J ends were trimmed by 4 bases and 6 bases, with 18 bases remaining between them. Germline V gene lookup returns CDR1 SGDLS and CDR2 YYNGEE. The CDR3 extends over 15 amino acids. As DNA, the CDR3 is TGTGCCAGCAGCCCCGGGACGGTCGACGTCGATACGCAGTATTTT. It encodes CASSPGTVDVDTQYF.

This clonotype has only a few counts. J is TRBJ1-5 and V is TRBV20-1; the match to TRBD1 covers 10 bases. Germline V gene lookup returns CDR1 DFQATT and CDR2 SNEGSKA (reference sequence). The CDR3 length is 15 residues. V gave up 3 bases and J gave up 5 bases; unmatched junction bases: 7. DNA of the CDR3: TGCAGTGCTAGGGCACCGGGACAGGGGTATCAGCCCCAGCATTTT. It encodes CSARAPGQGYQPQHF.

The chain carries TRBV20-1 and TRBJ2-5; D remains unclear. Trimming took 3 bases from V and 2 from J, leaving 16 bases between them. Germline loops: CDR1 DFQATT, CDR2 SNEGSKA (reference sequence). This CDR3 is built from 15 residues. The CDR3 here is CSASTTTGSQETQYF. CDR3 DNA: TGCAGTGCTAGTACCACCACGGGCTCACAAGAGACCCAGTACTTC.

In its sample, this clonotype was seen once. This chain uses TRBV4-3 with TRBJ2-7; 9 bases are shared with TRBD1. This CDR3 has 15 residues. V trimming: 4 bases; J trimming: 2 bases; junction bases outside the gene matches: 6. CDR1 is LGHNA and CDR2 is YSLEER in the germline V gene. CDR3 in amino acids: CASSPGTGTTYEQYF. In DNA form, the CDR3 reads TGCGCCAGCAGCCCCGGGACAGGGACTACCTACGAGCAGTACTTC.

This chain connects TRBV3-1 to TRBJ1-1, with D unresolved. Germline CDR1 reads LGHDT; CDR2 reads YNNKEL (reference sequence). The CDR3 is 16 residues long. V lost 3 bases and J 4 bases, leaving 18 bases between the germline ends. CDR3: CASSQIFTNFGTEAFF. The CDR3 nucleotides are TGTGCCAGCAGCCAGATATTCACCAACTTTGGCACTGAAGCTTTCTTT.

This chain uses TRBV5-1 with TRBJ2-5, with TRBD1 matching over 9 bases. CDR3 length equals 14 residues. Trimming took 4 bases from V and 5 from J; bases not matched to a gene: 6. Germline V lookup: CDR1 SGHRS, CDR2 YFSETQ. CDR3 bases: TGCGCCAGCAGCCCGCGGACAGGGGCCGAGACCCAGTACTTC. Translation: CASSPRTGAETQYF.

V gene TRBV27 combines with J gene TRBJ2-2, with 10 bases that match TRBD1. From germline, CDR1 is MNHEY and CDR2 SMNVEV (reference sequence). The CDR3 is 16 residues long. Trimming removed 6 bases from V and 5 bases from J; junction bases left unmatched: 9. CDR3 loop: CASRQRQGAGTGELFF. The CDR3 DNA reads TGTGCCAGCAGGCAAAGACAGGGGGCGGGTACCGGGGAGCTGTTTTTT.

The chain links TRBV7-2 to TRBJ2-3; D call uncertain. The CDR3 spans 16 residues. Germline loops: CDR1 SGHTA, CDR2 FQGNSA. V gave up 6 bases and J gave up 0 bases, with 16 bases separating them. The CDR3 loop reads CASRSGGTTSTDTQYF. DNA for the CDR3: TGTGCCAGCAGATCAGGCGGCACCACTAGCACAGATACGCAGTATTTT.

This clonotype was seen only a few times. The genes are TRBV3-1 and TRBJ1-2; weak D call: TRBD1 (6 bases). Trimming shortened V by 0 bases and J by 4 bases, and 24 bases separated the two germline ends. This CDR3 has 19 residues. Germline V gene sequence: CDR1 LGHDT, CDR2 YNNKEL (reference sequence). The CDR3 DNA sequence: TGTGCCAGCAGCCAAGATCGTAGGACAGTCGCGCCGGACTTCTATGGCTACACCTTC. It codes for CASSQDRRTVAPDFYGYTF.

This clonotype was seen ten or more times. The gene calls are TRBV12-5 and TRBJ1-1; no clear D gene. This CDR3 has 17 residues. The germline gives CDR1 LGHNT, CDR2 FRNRAP. V was cut by 2 bases and J by 1 base, with 17 bases left in between. As DNA, the CDR3 is TGTGCTAGTGGTTTGTGGGCGGCGAGGTGGGGGAACACTGAAGCTTTCTTT. Protein: CASGLWAARWGNTEAFF.

This clonotype was counted at least ten times. The rearrangement links TRBV6-1 to TRBJ1-4; 8 nucleotides align to TRBD1. Trimming took 5 bases from V and 0 from J; bases not matched to a gene: 8. The CDR3 runs 17 residues. Germline-derived CDR1 and CDR2 are MNHNS and SASEGT. The CDR3, as DNA: TGTGCCAGCAGTCCCGACAGGGGACCCTCAACTAATGAAAAACTGTTTTTT. It is translated as CASSPDRGPSTNEKLFF.

The chain recombines TRBV6-1 with TRBJ2-5, with D hard to call. The CDR3 contains 13 residues. Trimming took off 8 bases at V and 2 bases at J, with 12 bases between the two ends. CDR1 is MNHNS, CDR2 SASEGT, per germline. The CDR3 loop reads CASCLQQQETQYF. The CDR3 DNA reads TGTGCCAGCTGCCTACAGCAACAAGAGACCCAGTACTTC.

The rearrangement links TRBV4-2 to TRBJ2-5; perhaps TRBD2 as D (7 bases). CDR1 and CDR2 (germline): LGHNA, YNFKEQ. The CDR3 consists of 15 residues. V was pared by 1 base and J by 1 base, with 10 bases between. CDR3 residues: CASSQAGGSQETQYF. The CDR3 coding sequence is TGTGCCAGCAGCCAAGCGGGGGGCTCCCAAGAGACCCAGTACTTC.

This chain links TRBV4-2 with TRBJ1-5; D is ambiguous. The germline V gene has CDR1 LGHNA and CDR2 YNFKEQ. The CDR3 totals 13 residues. V was pared by 0 bases and J by 6 bases, with 6 bases between. CDR3 sequence (DNA): TGTGCCAGCAGCCAAGATGTTGGTCAGCCCCAGCATTTT. Protein product: CASSQDVGQPQHF.